This entry features one T cell receptor (beta chain) sequence. The source of the sample is a study of neurological immune-mediated disorders. It was by 5'RACE with 10-nucleotide random UMIs that the cDNA was made. Each CDR3 protein gets one entry after TCRdb re-called the 5' RACE reads with MiXCR. Of approximately 66,000 distinct CDR3 sequences in the sample, nearly 3.5% are singletons; the top ten hold about 4%. The CDR3 runs 15 residues. Germline CDR1 reads SNHLY; CDR2 reads FYNNEI. Trimming took off 3 bases at V and 1 base at J, with 13 bases between the two ends. The V and J genes are TRBV2 and TRBJ2-7; D possibly matches TRBD1 or TRBD2 (5 bases each). Material for sequencing was PBMCs. The sequence was collected from a man aged 35 to 55 with multiple sclerosis. The CDR3 loop is CASSEGWDGSYEQYF. CDR3 nucleotides: TGTGCCAGCAGTGAGGGATGGGACGGTTCCTACGAGCAGTACTTC.